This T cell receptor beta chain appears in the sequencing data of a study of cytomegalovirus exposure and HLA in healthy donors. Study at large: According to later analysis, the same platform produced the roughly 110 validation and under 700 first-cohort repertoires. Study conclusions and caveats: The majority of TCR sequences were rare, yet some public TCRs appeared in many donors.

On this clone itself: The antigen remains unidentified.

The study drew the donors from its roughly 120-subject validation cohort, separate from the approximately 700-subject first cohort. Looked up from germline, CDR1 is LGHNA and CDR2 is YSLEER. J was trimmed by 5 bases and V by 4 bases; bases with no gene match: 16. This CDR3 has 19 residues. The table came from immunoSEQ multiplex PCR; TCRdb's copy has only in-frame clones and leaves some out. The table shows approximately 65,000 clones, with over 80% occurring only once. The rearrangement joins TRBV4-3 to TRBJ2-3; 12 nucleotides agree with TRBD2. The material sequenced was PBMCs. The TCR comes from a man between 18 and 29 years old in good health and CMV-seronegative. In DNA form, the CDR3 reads TGCGCCAGCAGCCCCCTGGTACCGACTAGCGGGAGCCTTATAGATACGCAGTATTTT. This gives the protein CASSPLVPTSGSLIDTQYF.